This T cell receptor beta chain is drawn from a study of blood T cell repertoires in COVID-19 (TCRdb year 2020). Study-level background: Samples from collaborators originated in the United States, Italy and Spain and spanned both the acute and convalescent phases of COVID-19. The material from the prospective study consisted of cDNA or gDNA derived from T cells, B-cell-depleted T cells, or PBMCs. Subjects who had been exposed to COVID-19, were actively infected with it, or had recovered from it provided the deeply sampled blood TCRbeta repertoires that made up the dataset. A freely available public database, intended as a resource for researchers studying the immune response to SARS-CoV-2, is where the repertoires were released. The sample metadata nearly always contained a de-identified subject ID, COVID-19 status, age in years and sex. Where HLA class I and class II types were available, the types were taken from metadata supplied by the sample provider, not from assay-based typing. The samples were drawn from the first 160 participants of the ongoing ImmuneRACE study and from about 1,200 subjects provided by 6 global collaborators.

The immunoSEQ Assay, a bias-controlled multiplex PCR, was used to amplify TCRbeta CDR3 regions from genomic DNA. The published analysis was carried out like this. The number of nucleated cells in each sample was estimated by amplification of reference gene primers within the assay. To quantify the absolute abundance of each unique TCRbeta CDR3 rearrangement, sequence reads were collapsed and filtered. Productive Simpson clonality was computed per sample as the square root of Simpson's diversity index over productive rearrangements. As stored in TCRdb, this immuneACCESS dataset retains in-frame rearrangements with V and J assigned. A fraction of the clones does not appear; measured against another copy, unresolved V genes explain less than half of the discrepancy, and the remainder lacks a known reason. Clone size and V and J calls were adopted from that table, with D and trimming inferred from the DNA. Counted in this sample were approximately 240,000 clones; roughly 85% of them appeared once. Of the sample, around 3% falls within the top ten clones.

For this clone: Its antigen is currently not known. Per-base qualities were not stored, and no clone one base away is much larger.

Another Seattle source contributed samples from volunteer blood donors who had recovered from COVID-19. The collaborating institutions used their own protocols to collect whole blood in K2EDTA tubes. For TCRbeta analysis, collaborator samples were shipped as frozen whole blood, as isolated PBMCs, or as DNA extracted from either sample type. Findings and caveats that apply to the study as a whole: The amount of clinical and demographic metadata varied by source and participant and was provided uncurated.

Reading the germline V gene gives CDR1 MDHEN and CDR2 SYDVKM. Between the V and J ends, shortened by 3 bases and 4 bases respectively, the junction contains 12 bases. From cysteine to phenylalanine, the CDR3 is 14 amino acids long. The read is trimmed to its CDR3 DNA, 42 bases read in frame from base 1. The sequence links TRBV28 to TRBJ1-1; the D gene is not confidently resolved. This TCR derives from a middle-aged man who had recovered from COVID-19. The sample comprised peripheral blood. The CDR3: CASSFYKGSTEAFF. The nucleotides read TGTGCCAGCAGTTTCTACAAAGGGAGCACTGAAGCTTTCTTT.